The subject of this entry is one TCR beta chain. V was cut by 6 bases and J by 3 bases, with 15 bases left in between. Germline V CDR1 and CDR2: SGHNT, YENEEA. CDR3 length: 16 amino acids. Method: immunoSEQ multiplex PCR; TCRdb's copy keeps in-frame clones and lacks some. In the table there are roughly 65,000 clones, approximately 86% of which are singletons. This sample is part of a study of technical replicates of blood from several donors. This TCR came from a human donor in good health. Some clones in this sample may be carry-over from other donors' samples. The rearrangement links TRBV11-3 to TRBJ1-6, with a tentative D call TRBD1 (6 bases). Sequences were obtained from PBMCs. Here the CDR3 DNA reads TGTGCCAGCAGACCACAACAGGGAGACTATAATTCACCCCTCCACTTT. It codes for CASRPQQGDYNSPLHF.